The 10 T cell receptor beta chains listed next were all sequenced from one sample in a study of blood T cell repertoires in COVID-19. Method: immunoSEQ multiplex PCR; TCRdb's copy keeps in-frame clones and lacks some. The sample lists about 370,000 clones, roughly 90% seen once, with approximately 6.2% in the top ten. Sequenced material: peripheral blood. The receptors shown here come from a man in his late teens or twenties with active or convalescent COVID-19.

The chain couples TRBV4-2 to TRBJ2-6; D unresolved. This CDR3 has 14 residues. Germline V gives CDR1 LGHNA, CDR2 YNFKEQ. The ends were cut back, 6 bases at V and 0 bases at J, with 6 bases in the middle. The CDR3 sequence is CASRLNSGANVLTF. CDR3 DNA sequence: TGTGCCAGCAGACTAAACTCTGGGGCCAACGTCCTGACTTTC.

This rearrangement joins TRBV7-9 to TRBJ1-6; D gene uncertain. V gave up 5 bases and J gave up 0 bases, with 14 bases separating them. The CDR3 covers 17 residues. The germline gives CDR1 SEHNR, CDR2 FQNEAQ (reference sequence). The CDR3 sequence: CASSRGQISSYNSPLHF. CDR3 in DNA: TGTGCCAGCAGCAGAGGGCAGATTAGCTCCTATAATTCACCCCTCCACTTT.

The chain couples TRBV15 to TRBJ1-4; a weak D match, TRBD1 (5 bases). The CDR3 has 14 amino acids. Trimming removed 0 bases from V and 8 bases from J, with 10 bases in between. CDR1 and CDR2 (germline): LNHNV, YYDKDF (reference sequence). CDR3 DNA sequence: TGTGCCACCAGCAGAGATCATGGGGGGGAAAAACTGTTTTTT. Translation: CATSRDHGGEKLFF.

This clone was detected a few times. The V and J genes are TRBV25-1 and TRBJ1-4; no clear D. Germline V gene data show CDR1 as MGHDK and CDR2 as SYGVNS. The CDR3 runs 15 residues. V lost 3 bases, J lost 2 bases, and 10 bases lay in between. The CDR3 reads CASSEGVTTNEKLFF. The CDR3 DNA reads TGTGCCAGCAGTGAGGGAGTGACGACTAATGAAAAACTGTTTTTT. Supplemented by reference TRBV25-1 and TRBJ1-4, the full variable domain reads EADIYQTPRYLVIGTGKKITLECSQTMGHDKMYWYQQDPGMELHLIHYSYGVNSTEKGDLSSESTVSRIRTEHFPLTLESARPSHTSQYLCASSEGVTTNEKLFFGSGTQLSVL.

This clone was seen a handful of times. The chain links TRBV5-1 to TRBJ1-4; 7 nucleotides agree with TRBD1. The CDR3 has 14 residues. Germline V gene lookup returns CDR1 SGHRS and CDR2 YFSETQ. The trim removed 4 bases at V and 7 bases at J, leaving 7 bases unmatched. The CDR3 loop reads CASSPKGQTEKLFF. In DNA, the CDR3 is TGCGCCAGCAGCCCGAAGGGACAGACTGAAAAACTGTTTTTT.

This rearrangement joins TRBV7-3 to TRBJ2-1; D is perhaps TRBD1 (6 bases). Germline values: CDR1 SGHTA, CDR2 FQGTGA. CDR3 length: 16 amino acids. V dropped 2 bases and J dropped 3 bases, with 14 bases sitting between them. The DNA of the CDR3 is TGTGCCAGCAGCTTACAACAGGGTCCCGACTACAATGAGCAGTTCTTC. This codes for CASSLQQGPDYNEQFF. The full variable domain, completed using reference TRBV7-3 and TRBJ2-1, is GAGVSQTPSNKVTEKGKYVELRCDPISGHTALYWYRQSLGQGPEFLIYFQGTGAADDSGLPNDRFFAVRPEGSVSTLKIQRTERGDSAVYLCASSLQQGPDYNEQFFGPGTRLTVL.

This chain joins TRBV6-6 and TRBJ1-6; perhaps TRBD1 as D (6 bases). V lost 5 bases, J lost 8 bases, and 10 bases lay in between. Per the germline V gene, CDR1 is MNHNY and CDR2 is SVGAGI (reference sequence). The CDR3 totals 13 residues. The CDR3 nucleotides read TGTGCCAGCAGTAGGGACACTTATTCACCCCTCCACTTT. Amino acids: CASSRDTYSPLHF.

The chain is built from TRBV20-1 and TRBJ2-5; 7 nucleotides align to TRBD2. V shed 6 bases, J shed 5 bases, and the junction held 3 bases outside the gene matches. Germline assignment: CDR1 DFQATT and CDR2 SNEGSKA (reference sequence). The CDR3 extends over 11 amino acids. As DNA, the CDR3 is TGCAGTGCAAGGGGAGGGGAGACCCAGTACTTC. It codes for CSARGGETQYF.

The J gene is TRBJ2-3, the V gene TRBV7-2; 8 positions match TRBD2. The V gene end was trimmed by 1 base and the J gene end by 3 bases; junction bases not matched to a gene: 6. The CDR3 contains 16 residues. CDR1 and CDR2 from the germline V gene are SGHTA and FQGNSA. The DNA for the CDR3 is TGTGCCAGCAGCTTAGATCGGGGGGGGCGAACAGATACGCAGTATTTT. Its protein product is CASSLDRGGRTDTQYF.

This clone was observed a handful of times. The chain combines TRBV21-1 with TRBJ1-2; TRBD1 is the table's D call, not checked against the DNA. TRBV21-1 is deemed a pseudogene. CDR3 length equals 15 residues. CDR3 sequence (DNA): TGTGCCAGCAGCACCCGGGACAGCGCCCACTATGGCTACACCTTC. It codes for CASSTRDSAHYGYTF.